The T cell receptor beta chain under discussion was sequenced for a study of resident and recirculating memory T cells in vitiligo. At the level of the study: Whole samples, not sorted cells, were homogenized and used for genomic DNA extraction. Study outcomes and limitations: No unique dominant TCR clone was found in vitiligo lesions.

Patients' lesions had not changed for the previous 6 months. The data were produced by immunoSEQ multiplex PCR, yet TCRdb's version contains in-frame clones alone and is incomplete. The table lists tens of thousands of clones, 92% of them singletons. Notes on this clone: Its antigen is currently unknown.

V lost 6 bases and J 0 bases, leaving 19 bases between the germline ends. Germline-derived CDR1 and CDR2 are SGDLS and YYNGEE. CDR3 length equals 17 residues. The material sequenced was blood. This receptor was identified in a male donor with vitiligo. The V and J genes are TRBV9 and TRBJ2-1; perhaps TRBD1 as D (6 bases). In DNA form, the CDR3 reads TGTGCCAGCACCCAGACAGGCCAAATTAGCTCCTACAATGAGCAGTTCTTC. It translates to CASTQTGQISSYNEQFF. The complete variable domain, with remaining parts taken from reference TRBV9 and TRBJ2-1, reads DSGVTQTPKHLITATGQRVTLRCSPRSGDLSVYWYQQSLDQGLQFLIQYYNGEERAKGNILERFSAQQFPDLHSELNLSSLELGDSALYFCASTQTGQISSYNEQFFGPGTRLTVL.